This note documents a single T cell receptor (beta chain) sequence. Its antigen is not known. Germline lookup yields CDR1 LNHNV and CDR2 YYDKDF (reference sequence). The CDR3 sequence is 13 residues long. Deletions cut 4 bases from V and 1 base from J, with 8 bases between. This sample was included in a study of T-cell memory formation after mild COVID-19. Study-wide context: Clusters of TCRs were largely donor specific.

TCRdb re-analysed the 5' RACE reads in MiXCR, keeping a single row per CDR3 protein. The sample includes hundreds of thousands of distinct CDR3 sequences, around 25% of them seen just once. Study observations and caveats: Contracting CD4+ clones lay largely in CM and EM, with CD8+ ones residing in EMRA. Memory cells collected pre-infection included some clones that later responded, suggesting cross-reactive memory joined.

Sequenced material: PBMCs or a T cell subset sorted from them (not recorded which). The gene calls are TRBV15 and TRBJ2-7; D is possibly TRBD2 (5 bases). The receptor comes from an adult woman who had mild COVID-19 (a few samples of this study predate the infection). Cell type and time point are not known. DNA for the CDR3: TGTGCCACCAGCAAGGACTTGTCCTACGAGCAGTACTTC. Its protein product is CATSKDLSYEQYF.